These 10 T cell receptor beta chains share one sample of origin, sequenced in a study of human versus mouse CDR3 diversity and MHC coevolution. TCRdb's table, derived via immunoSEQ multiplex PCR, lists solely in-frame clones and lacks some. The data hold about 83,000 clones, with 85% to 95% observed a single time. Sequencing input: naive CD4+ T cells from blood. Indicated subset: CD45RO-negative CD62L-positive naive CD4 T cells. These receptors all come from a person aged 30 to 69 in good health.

The DNA for the CDR3 is TGTGCCAGTAGTATAGGGTTGGTAGCGGGAGGGCAAGAGACCCAGTACTTC. Translated, it gives CASSIGLVAGGQETQYF. The chain links TRBV19 to TRBJ2-5; 11 bases agree with TRBD2. Germline loops: CDR1 LNHDA, CDR2 SQIVND (reference sequence). CDR3 size: 17 residues. The V segment lost 1 base and the J segment 2 bases; nucleotides outside the gene matches: 6.

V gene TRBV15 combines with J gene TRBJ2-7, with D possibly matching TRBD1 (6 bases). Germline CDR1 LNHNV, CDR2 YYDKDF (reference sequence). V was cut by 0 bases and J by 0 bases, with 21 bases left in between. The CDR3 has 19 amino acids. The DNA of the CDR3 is TGTGCCACCAGCAGAGAGGTTGGGAAAGCAGGGGCGAGCTCCTACGAGCAGTACTTC. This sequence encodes CATSREVGKAGASSYEQYF.

The chain's CDR3 is CASSDRWTSGNTDTQYF. The CDR3 nucleotides read TGTGCCAGCAGTGATCGTTGGACTAGCGGGAACACAGATACGCAGTATTTT. This rearrangement joins TRBV6-1 to TRBJ2-3; 12 bases align to TRBD2. Losses at the gene ends were 3 bases for V and 2 bases for J; bases not matched to a gene: 6. This CDR3 comprises 17 residues. Germline assignment: CDR1 MNHNS and CDR2 SASEGT.

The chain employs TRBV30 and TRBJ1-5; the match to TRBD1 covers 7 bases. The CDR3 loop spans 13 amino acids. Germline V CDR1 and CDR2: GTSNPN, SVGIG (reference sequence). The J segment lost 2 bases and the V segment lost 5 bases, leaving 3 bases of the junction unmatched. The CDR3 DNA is TGTGCCTGGGACAGGGCTGGCAATCAGCCCCAGCATTTT. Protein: CAWDRAGNQPQHF.

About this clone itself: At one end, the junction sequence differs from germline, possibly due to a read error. Written as DNA, the CDR3 is TGTGCCAGCAGTGCTCTATCCGGGGGTGGGGGTGTATTT. Encoded protein: CASSALSGGGGVF. V and J are TRBV2 and TRBJ2-3, with D tentatively TRBD2 (6 bases). The CDR3 has 13 residues. CDR1 and CDR2 from the germline V gene are SNHLY and FYNNEI.

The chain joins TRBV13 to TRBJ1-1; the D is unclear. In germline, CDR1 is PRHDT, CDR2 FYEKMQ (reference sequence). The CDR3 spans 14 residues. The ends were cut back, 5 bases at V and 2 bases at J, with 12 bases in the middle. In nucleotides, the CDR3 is TGTGCCAGCAGCCGCGGACGGGAAAACACTGAAGCTTTCTTT. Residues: CASSRGRENTEAFF.

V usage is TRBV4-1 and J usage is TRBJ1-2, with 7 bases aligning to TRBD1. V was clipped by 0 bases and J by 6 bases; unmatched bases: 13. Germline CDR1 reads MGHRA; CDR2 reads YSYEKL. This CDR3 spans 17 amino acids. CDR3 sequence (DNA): TGCGCCAGCAGCCAAGATCCTAGCAGGGGGTTTATCCATGGCTACACCTTC. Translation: CASSQDPSRGFIHGYTF.

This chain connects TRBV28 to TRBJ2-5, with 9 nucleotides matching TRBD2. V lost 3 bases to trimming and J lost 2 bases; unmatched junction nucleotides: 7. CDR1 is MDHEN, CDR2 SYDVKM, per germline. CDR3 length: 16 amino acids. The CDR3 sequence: CASSLRSGGRQETQYF. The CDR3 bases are TGTGCCAGCAGTTTGAGAAGCGGGGGGAGACAAGAGACCCAGTACTTC. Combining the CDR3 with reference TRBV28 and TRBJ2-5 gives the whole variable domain DVKVTQSSRYLVKRTGEKVFLECVQDMDHENMFWYRQDPGLGLRLIYFSYDVKMKEKGDIPEGYSVSREKKERFSLILESASTNQTSMYLCASSLRSGGRQETQYFGPGTRLLVL.

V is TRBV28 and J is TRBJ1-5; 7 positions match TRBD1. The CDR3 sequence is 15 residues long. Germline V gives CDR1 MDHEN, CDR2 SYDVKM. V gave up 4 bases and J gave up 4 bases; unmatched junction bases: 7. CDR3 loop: CASSSQGRRNQPQHF. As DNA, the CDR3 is TGTGCCAGCAGTTCACAGGGGAGAAGGAATCAGCCCCAGCATTTT. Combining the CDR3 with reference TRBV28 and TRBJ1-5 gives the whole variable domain DVKVTQSSRYLVKRTGEKVFLECVQDMDHENMFWYRQDPGLGLRLIYFSYDVKMKEKGDIPEGYSVSREKKERFSLILESASTNQTSMYLCASSSQGRRNQPQHFGDGTRLSIL.

This CDR3 reads CASSTGTNYGYTF. The CDR3 DNA sequence: TGTGCCAGCAGTACAGGAACTAACTATGGCTACACCTTC. The V and J genes are TRBV2 and TRBJ1-2; D is perhaps TRBD1 (5 bases). Germline CDR1 and CDR2: SNHLY and FYNNEI. The CDR3 spans 13 residues. The germline V and J ends were trimmed by 5 bases and 0 bases, with 7 bases remaining between them.